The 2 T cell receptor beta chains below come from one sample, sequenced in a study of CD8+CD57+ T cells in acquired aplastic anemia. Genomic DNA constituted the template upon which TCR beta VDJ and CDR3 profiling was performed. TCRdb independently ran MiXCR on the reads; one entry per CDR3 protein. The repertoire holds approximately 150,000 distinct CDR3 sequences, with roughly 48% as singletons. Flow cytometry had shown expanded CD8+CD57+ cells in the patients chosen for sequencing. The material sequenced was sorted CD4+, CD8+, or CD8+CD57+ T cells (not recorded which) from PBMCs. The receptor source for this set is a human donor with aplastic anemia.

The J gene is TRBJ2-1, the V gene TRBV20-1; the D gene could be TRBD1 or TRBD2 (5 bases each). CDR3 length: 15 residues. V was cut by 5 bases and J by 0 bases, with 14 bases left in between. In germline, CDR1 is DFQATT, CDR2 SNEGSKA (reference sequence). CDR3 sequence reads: CSASNPGSSYNEQFF. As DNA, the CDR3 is TGCAGTGCTTCTAACCCAGGGAGCTCCTACAATGAGCAGTTCTTC.

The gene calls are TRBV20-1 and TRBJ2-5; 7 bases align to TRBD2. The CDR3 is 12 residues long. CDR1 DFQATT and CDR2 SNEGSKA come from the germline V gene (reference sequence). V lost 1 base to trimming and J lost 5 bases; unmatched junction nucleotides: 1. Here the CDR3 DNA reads TGCAGTGCTAGAGTTAGCGGGGAGACCCAGTACTTC. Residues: CSARVSGETQYF.